Sequencing of this T cell receptor beta chain was carried out in a study of cytomegalovirus exposure and HLA in healthy donors. Whole-study context: The study placed less than 90% of its 398 genotyped donors in the Caucasian-associated ancestry cluster. General observations from the study: Immune exposure information available was restricted to CMV serostatus. Among CMV-associated TCR beta chains, most appeared HLA-restricted in a later analysis. A later analysis found TCR association rates differed by HLA locus, highest for DRB1 and lowest for HLA-C.

About this clone itself: Antigen specificity is unknown.

The study ran its PCR with 60 Vbeta and 13 Jbeta primers. Sequencing used immunoSEQ multiplex PCR; TCRdb keeps in-frame clones, though not all of them. The top ten hold around 2.6% of the sample, which has roughly 180,000 clones, roughly 80% seen once. Per germline, CDR1 SGHNT and CDR2 YYREEE (reference sequence). The CDR3 length is 15 residues. The J segment lost 6 bases and the V segment lost 4 bases, leaving 12 bases of the junction unmatched. The sequencing input was PBMCs. This sequence joins TRBV5-4 and TRBJ1-1, with 7 bases that match TRBD1. This clonotype originated in a female donor in good health and CMV-seronegative. CDR3 DNA sequence: TGTGCCAGCAGCCCGGGGGACAGCGATCGGGCTGAAGCTTTCTTT. It yields the protein CASSPGDSDRAEAFF.